The rows below give T cell receptor beta chains drawn from one sample of a study of response to subunit inactivated influenza vaccine. Each CDR3 protein gets one entry after TCRdb re-called the RT-PCR reads with MiXCR. The sample yields 710,000 or so distinct CDR3 sequences, 15% to 18% seen once. The starting material was PBMCs from blood, obtained roughly 12 days after vaccination. These receptors came from a man in his fifties or sixties who received an inactivated influenza vaccine. The CDR3 runs from the conserved cysteine through the conserved F or W. The D gene is left open where the match is weak. The size of a clone is reported for some rows only, either as once, few or many, or as a class for expanded clones.

cdr3_aa cdr3_nt d_call j_call v_call clone_size
CASGTSRRETQYF TGCGCCAGCGGGACTAGCCGGAGGGAGACCCAGTACTTC TRBD2 TRBJ2-5 TRBV10-2 .
CASSGLRGSSYNEQFF TGTGCCAGCAGTGGCCTGCGGGGGAGCTCCTACAATGAGCAGTTCTTC TRBD2 TRBJ2-1 TRBV27 few
CASSRLQGARQETQYF TGCGCCAGCAGCCGCCTACAGGGGGCGAGACAAGAGACCCAGTACTTC TRBD1 TRBJ2-5 TRBV4-1 few
CASSPGTGGSYEQFF TGTGCCAGCAGCCCAGGGACAGGAGGGTCCTATGAGCAGTTCTTC TRBD1 TRBJ2-1 TRBV11-2 .
CAISVLKPSDLTDTQYF TGTGCCATCAGTGTACTAAAACCTAGCGACCTCACAGATACGCAGTATTTT . TRBJ2-3 TRBV10-3 .
CASSLAGPGTDYGYTF TGCGCCAGCAGCTTGGCTGGACCTGGGACAGACTATGGCTACACCTTC TRBD1 TRBJ1-2 TRBV5-1 .
CASTPQGQNTGELFF TGTGCCAGCACCCCCCAGGGGCAGAACACCGGGGAGCTGTTTTTT . TRBJ2-2 TRBV6-1 few
CASRSTVGRLSKDEQYF TGTGCCAGCAGATCAACCGTGGGGAGACTAAGTAAAGACGAGCAGTACTTC . TRBJ2-7 TRBV6-1 .
CASSQEIAGGPELETQYF TGTGCCAGCAGCCAAGAGATAGCGGGAGGCCCCGAGTTGGAGACCCAGTACTTC TRBD2 TRBJ2-5 TRBV3-1 .
CAERLAGF TGTGCAGAAAGGCTGGCAGGGTTT . TRBJ1-1 TRBV28 .
CAIRTSGANTGELFF TGTGCCATCAGAACTAGCGGCGCGAACACCGGGGAGCTGTTTTTT TRBD2 TRBJ2-2 TRBV10-3 .
CASSSSGRADTYNEQFF TGTGCCAGCAGCTCCAGCGGGAGGGCCGATACTTACAATGAGCAGTTCTTC TRBD2 TRBJ2-1 TRBV12-3/TRBV12-4 few
CASSYGGSVTEAFF TGTGCCAGCAGTTATGGGGGGAGCGTTACTGAAGCTTTCTTT . TRBJ1-1 TRBV6-2/TRBV6-3 few
CASSLIGGKLYEQYF TGTGCCAGCAGCTTAATTGGGGGAAAGCTCTACGAGCAGTACTTC . TRBJ2-7 TRBV7-2 few
CASSQQTKSGTDTQYF TGTGCCAGCAGTCAACAGACCAAGTCTGGCACAGATACGCAGTATTTT . TRBJ2-3 TRBV27 .
CASSLDWSGDEQYF TGTGCCAGCAGCTTAGATTGGTCGGGGGACGAGCAGTACTTC . TRBJ2-7 TRBV11-2 .
CSALKGRETQYF TGCAGCGCCCTAAAAGGGCGGGAGACCCAGTACTTC . TRBJ2-5 TRBV29-1 many
CASSGGVLYSNQPQHF TGTGCCAGCAGTGGGGGTGTGCTTTATAGCAATCAGCCCCAGCATTTT . TRBJ1-5 TRBV6-2/TRBV6-3 few
CAWNPGTGSYEQYF TGTGCCTGGAATCCCGGGACAGGGAGCTACGAGCAGTACTTC TRBD1 TRBJ2-7 TRBV30 few
CASRNTGGVEQYF TGTGCCAGCCGGAATACAGGGGGCGTCGAGCAGTACTTC TRBD1 TRBJ2-7 TRBV6-2/TRBV6-3 .
CASSGVGANVLTF TGTGCCAGCAGTGGGGTAGGGGCCAACGTCCTGACTTTC . TRBJ2-6 TRBV6-2/TRBV6-3 .
CASSRIPGTSGRANEQYF TGTGCCAGCAGTCGGATCCCCGGGACTAGCGGGAGGGCCAACGAGCAGTACTTC TRBD2 TRBJ2-7 TRBV28 .
CASRRGTPNEQYF TGTGCCAGCAGGCGTGGCACGCCCAACGAGCAGTACTTC . TRBJ2-7 TRBV7-2 few
CASSPQRSTDTQYF TGCGCCAGCAGCCCCCAGCGAAGCACAGATACGCAGTATTTT . TRBJ2-3 TRBV4-3 .
CSALGFPGHEETQYF TGCAGTGCCCTTGGGTTCCCGGGACATGAGGAGACCCAGTACTTC . TRBJ2-5 TRBV20-1 .
CASSTEGKARQPQHF TGTGCCAGCAGTACGGAAGGGAAGGCGCGTCAGCCCCAGCATTTT . TRBJ1-5 TRBV27 .
CASSYSRLGRIADTQYF TGTGCCAGCAGTTACTCCCGTTTAGGTAGGATCGCAGATACGCAGTATTTT . TRBJ2-3 TRBV6-2/TRBV6-3 .
CASSGTSGGPRAHEQFF TGCGCCAGCAGCGGGACTAGCGGGGGGCCGAGGGCCCATGAGCAGTTCTTC TRBD2 TRBJ2-1 TRBV5-1 few
CASSQGPGQIYEQYF TGTGCCAGCAGCCAGGGACCGGGACAGATTTACGAGCAGTACTTC TRBD1 TRBJ2-7 TRBV3-1 medium-sized
CASRLTEKLFF TGTGCCAGCAGGCTGACAGAAAAACTGTTTTTT . TRBJ1-4 TRBV12-3/TRBV12-4 many
CATSKRAGAAYEQYF TGTGCCACCAGCAAGAGAGCAGGGGCAGCCTACGAGCAGTACTTC . TRBJ2-7 TRBV15 .
CASSPGTAYYEQYF TGTGCCAGCAGTCCCGGGACAGCATACTACGAGCAGTACTTC TRBD1 TRBJ2-7 TRBV25-1 few
CAHSKTGGSYEQYF TGTGCCCACAGCAAGACAGGGGGCTCCTACGAGCAGTACTTC TRBD1 TRBJ2-7 TRBV7-2 .
CATSDRTGEAYEQYF TGTGCCACCAGTGACCGGACAGGCGAAGCCTACGAGCAGTACTTC TRBD1 TRBJ2-7 TRBV24-1 .
CAISATVYNSPLHF TGTGCCATCAGTGCGACAGTATATAATTCACCCCTCCACTTT . TRBJ1-6 TRBV10-3 few
CASSPPTRTDTQYF TGTGCCAGCTCCCCGCCCACGCGCACAGATACGCAGTATTTT . TRBJ2-3 TRBV18 .
CSVEGLAGGMLYEQYF TGCAGCGTTGAAGGACTAGCGGGAGGGATGCTCTACGAGCAGTACTTC TRBD2 TRBJ2-7 TRBV29-1 few
CAIRKTGDNQPQHF TGTGCCATCAGAAAGACAGGGGATAATCAGCCCCAGCATTTT TRBD1 TRBJ1-5 TRBV10-3 .
CASNLLTGNTEAFF TGTGCCAGCAACTTGCTCACAGGGAACACTGAAGCTTTCTTT . TRBJ1-1 TRBV9 .
CASSLAGLGANTGELFF TGTGCCAGCAGTTTAGCGGGATTGGGGGCGAACACCGGGGAGCTGTTTTTT . TRBJ2-2 TRBV12-3/TRBV12-4 few
CASSLLDSETQYF TGTGCCAGCAGTTTACTAGATTCGGAGACCCAGTACTTC . TRBJ2-5 TRBV5-5 .
CASSLAAGGWETQYF TGTGCCAGCAGTTTAGCGGCAGGGGGTTGGGAGACCCAGTACTTC TRBD1 TRBJ2-5 TRBV12-3/TRBV12-4 few
CAISELLRATDNEQFF TGTGCCATCAGTGAGCTACTGCGAGCAACCGACAATGAGCAGTTCTTC . TRBJ2-1 TRBV10-3 many
CAISESGGRGSYEQYF TGTGCCATCAGTGAGTCGGGGGGGCGGGGATCCTACGAGCAGTACTTC . TRBJ2-7 TRBV10-3 .
CSVGTSSTDTQYF TGCAGCGTAGGGACTTCTAGCACAGATACGCAGTATTTT . TRBJ2-3 TRBV29-1 many
CASSYEGASYGYTF TGTGCCAGCAGTTACGAGGGAGCTAGCTATGGCTACACCTTC . TRBJ1-2 TRBV6-5 .
CASSPGQNRQETQYF TGCGCCAGCAGCCCGGGACAGAACCGACAAGAGACCCAGTACTTC TRBD1 TRBJ2-5 TRBV5-1 .
CASIDRNSGNTIYF TGTGCCAGCATCGACAGAAACTCTGGAAACACCATATATTTT . TRBJ1-3 TRBV7-9 few
CASSFMDTQETQYF TGTGCCAGCAGCTTCATGGACACCCAAGAGACCCAGTACTTC . TRBJ2-5 TRBV7-9 few
CASSLGTGGRNEQFF TGCGCCAGCAGCTTGGGGACAGGGGGTCGGAATGAGCAGTTCTTC TRBD1 TRBJ2-1 TRBV5-1 .
CASTVEEGQPQHF TGCGCCAGCACGGTGGAGGAGGGTCAGCCCCAGCATTTT . TRBJ1-5 TRBV4-3 few
CALSSLIGRGGNQETQYF TGTGCCCTCAGTTCCTTGATAGGGCGGGGGGGGAACCAAGAGACCCAGTACTTC TRBD2 TRBJ2-5 TRBV12-3/TRBV12-4 .
CASSPGGVKNIQYF TGTGCCAGCTCACCGGGCGGGGTCAAAAACATTCAGTACTTC . TRBJ2-4 TRBV18 many
CASSLGGGPREQFF TGTGCCAGCAGCTTGGGGGGAGGGCCTCGGGAGCAGTTCTTC TRBD2 TRBJ2-1 TRBV7-2 few